This entry lists 30 T cell receptor beta chains sequenced from one sample in a study of blood T cell repertoires in COVID-19. Only in-frame clones appear in the TCRdb table, and some are missing; sequencing was by immunoSEQ multiplex PCR. The repertoire has under 350,000 clones, nearly 90% of them found once; the top ten carry about 2%. The sequencing sample was made of peripheral blood. These receptors all stem from a woman between 25 and 40 years old with COVID-19, enrolled during active disease.

The chain carries TRBV7-2 and TRBJ1-2; D not resolved. The CDR3 runs 12 residues. Looked up from germline, CDR1 is SGHTA and CDR2 is FQGNSA. Trimming shortened V by 2 bases and J by 6 bases, and 7 bases separated the two germline ends. The CDR3 reads CASSLSVDGYTF. The CDR3 DNA sequence: TGTGCCAGCAGCTTAAGCGTAGATGGCTACACCTTC.

The V call is TRBV6-2 or TRBV6-3, the J call TRBJ1-2, with a possible D match to TRBD1 (5 bases). Per germline, CDR1 MNHEY and CDR2 SVGEGT. The CDR3 is made up of 18 amino acids. V was clipped by 2 bases and J by 0 bases, with 19 bases between them. CDR3 in DNA: TGTGCCAGCAGTTACAGGGGTAACGGCCTCCTACCTAACTATGGCTACACCTTC. This translates into CASSYRGNGLLPNYGYTF.

The rearrangement links TRBV18 to TRBJ1-3, with TRBD1 as a possible D gene (6 bases). CDR1 is KGHSH, CDR2 LQKENI, per germline. The ends were cut back, 3 bases at V and 4 bases at J, with 13 bases in the middle. There are 15 residues in the CDR3. CDR3 nucleotides: TGTGCCAGCTCACCGGACAGAGGCATCGGAAACACCATATATTTT. Its translation is CASSPDRGIGNTIYF.

V and J are TRBV5-1 and TRBJ2-3, with a tentative D call TRBD1 (5 bases). The CDR3 covers 16 residues. The V end lost 1 base, the J end lost 7 bases, and 19 bases lay between the germline ends. Germline CDR1 SGHRS, CDR2 YFSETQ. CDR3 sequence: CASSLLVSEGANTQYF. Written as DNA, the CDR3 is TGCGCCAGCAGCTTGTTGGTGTCTGAAGGGGCGAATACGCAGTATTTT.

Regarding this clone: This CDR3 is also generated by other DNA sequences in the sample. This chain connects TRBV20-1 to TRBJ2-3, with no clear D. V lost 6 bases and J 1 base, leaving 5 bases between the germline ends. Germline values: CDR1 DFQATT, CDR2 SNEGSKA (reference sequence). The CDR3 contains 11 residues. CDR3 protein: CSATGTDTQYF. CDR3 sequence (DNA): TGCAGTGCAACAGGCACAGATACGCAGTATTTT.

The chain employs TRBV7-2 and TRBJ2-3; 7 nucleotides agree with TRBD1. The CDR3 has 16 amino acids. The germline CDR1 and CDR2 sequences are SGHTA and FQGNSA. Unmatched junction bases numbered 7, after V lost 3 bases and J lost 1 base. The CDR3 here is CASSFFSQGGTDTQYF. CDR3 sequence (DNA): TGTGCCAGCAGCTTCTTCAGTCAGGGGGGCACAGATACGCAGTATTTT.

V usage is TRBV5-1 and J usage is TRBJ2-7; 7 bases are a match to TRBD1. CDR1 and CDR2 (germline): SGHRS, YFSETQ. This CDR3 comprises 13 residues. J gave up 1 base and V 5 bases, and 3 bases lay outside the gene matches. The CDR3 loop reads CASRRDSSYEQYF. CDR3 in DNA: TGCGCCAGCAGACGGGACAGTTCCTACGAGCAGTACTTC.

The chain recombines TRBV12-2 with TRBJ2-7; the table assigns TRBD1, which was not confirmed against the DNA. TRBV12-2 is described as a pseudogene. The CDR3 sequence is 17 residues long. In DNA form, the CDR3 reads TGTGCAAGTCGCTGTAGAAGGGACATCCTAAAGGACCACGAGCAGTACGTC. Translated: CASRCRRDILKDHEQYV.

This chain connects TRBV15 to TRBJ1-5, with 10 bases fitting TRBD1. The V segment lost 8 bases and the J segment 0 bases; nucleotides outside the gene matches: 4. The CDR3 contains 15 residues. Looked up from germline, CDR1 is LNHNV and CDR2 is YYDKDF (reference sequence). CDR3 coding DNA: TGTGCCACCGGGACAGGGGATTATAGCAATCAGCCCCAGCATTTT. Translation: CATGTGDYSNQPQHF.

This rearrangement joins TRBV7-2 to TRBJ2-1; TRBD2 aligns across 9 bases. This CDR3 comprises 15 residues. The ends lost 3 bases at V and 7 bases at J; junction bases unmatched: 7. CDR1 SGHTA and CDR2 FQGNSA come from the germline V gene. CDR3 sequence reads: CASSFGGGGANEQFF. DNA for the CDR3: TGTGCCAGCAGCTTCGGTGGCGGGGGGGCGAATGAGCAGTTCTTC.

CDR3 coding DNA: TGTGCCAGCAGTCCCGGACTAGCGGGGACACAAGAGACCCAGTACTTC. Encoded protein: CASSPGLAGTQETQYF. The chain uses TRBV28 and TRBJ2-5; 12 bases line up with TRBD2. J gave up 2 bases and V 5 bases, and 6 bases lay outside the gene matches. The CDR3 covers 16 residues. CDR1 and CDR2 (germline): MDHEN, SYDVKM.

On this clone: Other DNA sequences within the sample encode an identical CDR3. The J gene is TRBJ1-3, the V gene TRBV27; no firm D call. Germline CDR1 is MNHEY and CDR2 is SMNVEV (reference sequence). Between the trimmed V and J ends, which lost 3 bases and 0 bases, there was a span of 6 bases. The CDR3 loop spans 14 amino acids. The CDR3 here is CASSLKSSGNTIYF. For the CDR3, the DNA is TGTGCCAGCAGTTTGAAGAGCTCTGGAAACACCATATATTTT.

The CDR3 DNA reads TGTGCCAGCAGTGGGCAGGGGGTGAGCAATCAGCCCCAGCATTTT. Translated: CASSGQGVSNQPQHF. This rearrangement joins TRBV2 to TRBJ1-5; 7 nucleotides match TRBD1. Germline V lookup: CDR1 SNHLY, CDR2 FYNNEI. J gave up 1 base and V 4 bases, and 4 bases lay outside the gene matches. This CDR3 spans 15 amino acids.

The gene calls are TRBV3-1 (or the pseudogene TRBV3-2) and TRBJ1-2, with D possibly matching TRBD1 (6 bases). The V and J ends lost 4 bases and 8 bases respectively, with 20 bases between them. This CDR3 contains 15 residues. Germline V CDR1 and CDR2: LGHDT, YNNKEL (reference sequence). The CDR3 DNA reads TGTGCCAGCAGCCCAACCGCGGGGGGGGCGAGAGGCTACACCTTC. Amino acid sequence: CASSPTAGGARGYTF.

V is TRBV4-3 and J is TRBJ2-5; D call uncertain. Germline V gene sequence: CDR1 LGHNA, CDR2 YSLEER. Between the trimmed V and J ends, which lost 0 bases and 1 base, there was a span of 9 bases. The CDR3 runs 15 residues. CDR3 sequence reads: CASSQELDGQETQYF. CDR3 DNA: TGCGCCAGCAGCCAAGAGCTAGACGGCCAAGAGACCCAGTACTTC.

V is TRBV4-3 and J is TRBJ1-5; D unclear. CDR1 is LGHNA, CDR2 YSLEER, per germline. The CDR3 contains 13 residues. V lost 0 bases to trimming and J lost 7 bases, with 7 bases between them. The CDR3 DNA follows: TGCGCCAGCAGCCAAGATGCGGGGCAGCCCCAGCATTTT. It translates to CASSQDAGQPQHF.

The chain carries TRBV2 and TRBJ2-1, with D maybe TRBD2 (7 bases). The CDR3 length is 13 residues. Per germline, CDR1 SNHLY and CDR2 FYNNEI. The CDR3 DNA reads as TGTGCTTCAAGGGGGGGAACAGACAATGAGCAGTTCTTC. Protein: CASRGGTDNEQFF.

The chain combines TRBV30 with TRBJ1-3; D not resolved. V lost 3 bases and J lost 5, with 5 bases in between. The CDR3 is made up of 11 amino acids. CDR1 is GTSNPN, CDR2 SVGIG, per germline (reference sequence). Here the CDR3 DNA reads TGTGCCTGGAGCGTTAGAAACACCATATATTTT. Translated, it gives CAWSVRNTIYF.

The rearrangement uses TRBV18 and TRBJ1-2; TRBD1 matches 7 bases. Trimming took 3 bases from V and 6 from J; bases not matched to a gene: 7. The length of the CDR3 is 14 residues. Germline V gene data show CDR1 as KGHSH and CDR2 as LQKENI. The CDR3 is CASSPAVGTDGYTF. The CDR3 DNA reads as TGTGCCAGCTCACCGGCCGTAGGGACAGATGGCTACACCTTC.

CDR3 residues: CASSAISDSLYGYTF. CDR3 bases: TGCGCCAGCAGCGCCATATCGGACAGCTTATATGGCTACACCTTC. The chain links TRBV5-1 to TRBJ1-2, with a weak D call TRBD1 (6 bases). CDR3 size: 15 residues. V was trimmed by 4 bases and J by 5 bases, leaving 18 bases between them. Germline CDR1 is SGHRS and CDR2 is YFSETQ.

The CDR3 DNA follows: TGTGCCAGTAGTATACAGGTGCTTCAGCCCCAGCATTTT. It codes for CASSIQVLQPQHF. The chain links TRBV19 to TRBJ1-5; no reliable D call. The CDR3 length is 13 residues. Germline values: CDR1 LNHDA, CDR2 SQIVND (reference sequence). Trimming cost V 2 bases and J 6 bases, with 8 bases left between them. Full variable domain (outside the CDR3, taken from reference TRBV19 and TRBJ1-5): DGGITQSPKYLFRKEGQNVTLSCEQNLNHDAMYWYRQDPGQGLRLIYYSQIVNDFQKGDIAEGYSVSREKKESFPLTVTSAQKNPTAFYLCASSIQVLQPQHFGDGTRLSIL.

The V gene is TRBV19, the J gene TRBJ1-1; D possibly corresponds to TRBD1 (5 bases). V lost 7 bases and J lost 2, with 11 bases in between. The CDR3 is 13 residues long. Germline CDR1 is LNHDA and CDR2 is SQIVND (reference sequence). CDR3 protein: CASTSQGNTEAFF. CDR3 coding DNA: TGTGCCAGTACCTCCCAGGGAAACACTGAAGCTTTCTTT.

This clone was picked up one time. CDR3 in amino acids: CASSLYGGTNQETQYF. CDR3 nucleotide sequence: TGTGCCAGCAGTTTATACGGGGGGACAAACCAAGAGACCCAGTACTTC. The V call is TRBV27, the J call TRBJ2-5; D might be TRBD2 (7 bases). Germline CDR1 MNHEY, CDR2 SMNVEV (reference sequence). The CDR3 is made up of 16 amino acids. Trimming removed 1 base from V and 0 bases from J, with 12 bases in between.

This rearrangement joins TRBV27 to TRBJ2-7; 10 nucleotides match TRBD1. Germline CDR1 and CDR2: MNHEY and SMNVEV (reference sequence). After removal of 4 bases from V and 6 bases from J, the junction contained 6 bases not matched to a gene. The CDR3 consists of 14 residues. In nucleotides, the CDR3 is TGTGCCAGCAGTTGGACAGGGGGTAGGGGCGAGCAGTACTTC. It specifies CASSWTGGRGEQYF.

The chain recombines TRBV5-4 with TRBJ1-2; 7 nucleotides align to TRBD1. After removal of 4 bases from V and 5 bases from J, the junction contained 5 bases not matched to a gene. Germline V gene data show CDR1 as SGHNT and CDR2 as YYREEE (reference sequence). The CDR3 totals 13 residues. The CDR3 DNA reads as TGTGCCAGCAGCAAACAGGGGCGATATGGCTACACCTTC. This translates into CASSKQGRYGYTF.

The V gene is TRBV6-5, the J gene TRBJ1-1; the D gene is possibly TRBD1 (6 bases). This CDR3 spans 13 amino acids. Germline loops: CDR1 MNHEY, CDR2 SVGAGI. Trimming took 10 bases from V and 6 from J, leaving 18 bases between them. This CDR3 reads CAINRDERAEAFF. The CDR3 DNA is TGTGCCATTAACAGGGATGAGAGAGCTGAAGCTTTCTTT.

The chain joins TRBV5-1 to TRBJ2-2; 8 bases map to TRBD1. This CDR3 has 15 residues. Germline V gives CDR1 SGHRS, CDR2 YFSETQ. The J segment lost 3 bases and the V segment lost 5 bases, leaving 6 bases of the junction unmatched. CDR3 sequence: CASRRQGADTGELFF. CDR3 nucleotides: TGCGCCAGCAGAAGGCAGGGGGCGGACACCGGGGAGCTGTTTTTT.

The chain recombines TRBV7-2 with TRBJ2-1; 8 nucleotides align to TRBD2. Trimming removed 6 bases from V and 0 bases from J; junction bases left unmatched: 4. The CDR3 sequence is 15 residues long. Germline assignment: CDR1 SGHTA and CDR2 FQGNSA. The CDR3 reads CASSLSGGSYNEQFF. DNA of the CDR3: TGTGCCAGCAGTTTGAGCGGGGGCTCCTACAATGAGCAGTTCTTC.

The V call is TRBV7-9, the J call TRBJ2-3; tentative D call: TRBD1 (6 bases). CDR1 and CDR2 (germline): SEHNR, FQNEAQ (reference sequence). CDR3 length equals 13 residues. V was cut by 4 bases and J by 4 bases, with 9 bases left in between. The CDR3 DNA sequence: TGTGCCAGCAGCTCTACAGGGTCAGATACGCAGTATTTT. As protein: CASSSTGSDTQYF.

This rearrangement joins TRBV4-3 to TRBJ2-7, with D unclear. V lost 4 bases and J lost 0, with 13 bases in between. In germline, CDR1 is LGHNA, CDR2 YSLEER. This CDR3 spans 15 amino acids. The CDR3: CASSRDLTPSYEQYF. CDR3 in DNA: TGCGCCAGCAGCCGAGACCTTACACCCTCCTACGAGCAGTACTTC.